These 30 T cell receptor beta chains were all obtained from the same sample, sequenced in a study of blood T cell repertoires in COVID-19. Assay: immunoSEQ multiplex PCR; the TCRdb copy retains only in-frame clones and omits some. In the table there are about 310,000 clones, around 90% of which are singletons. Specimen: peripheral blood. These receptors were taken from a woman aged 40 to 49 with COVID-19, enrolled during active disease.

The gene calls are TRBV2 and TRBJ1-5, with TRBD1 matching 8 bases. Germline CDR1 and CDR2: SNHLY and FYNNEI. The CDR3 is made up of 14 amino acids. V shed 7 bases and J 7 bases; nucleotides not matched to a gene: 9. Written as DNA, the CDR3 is TGTGCCAGCAACGGACAGGGCTCGGGCCAGCCCCAGCATTTT. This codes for CASNGQGSGQPQHF.

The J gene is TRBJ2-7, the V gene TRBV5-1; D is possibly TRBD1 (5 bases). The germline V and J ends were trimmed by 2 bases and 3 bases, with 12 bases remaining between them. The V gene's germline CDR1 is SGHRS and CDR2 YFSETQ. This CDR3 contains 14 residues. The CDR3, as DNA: TGCGCCAGCAGCTTCCAGGGAAGGAGCTACGAGCAGTACTTC. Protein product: CASSFQGRSYEQYF.

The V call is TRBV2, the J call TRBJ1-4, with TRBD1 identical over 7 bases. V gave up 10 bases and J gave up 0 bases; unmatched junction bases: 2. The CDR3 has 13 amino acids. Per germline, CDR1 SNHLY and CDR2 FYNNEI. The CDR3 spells CATQGPTNEKLFF. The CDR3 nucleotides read TGTGCCACACAGGGGCCAACTAATGAAAAACTGTTTTTT.

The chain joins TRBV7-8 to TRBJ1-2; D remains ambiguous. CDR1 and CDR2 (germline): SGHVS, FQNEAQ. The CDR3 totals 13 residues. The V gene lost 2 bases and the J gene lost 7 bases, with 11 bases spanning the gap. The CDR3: CASSLTQAGGYTF. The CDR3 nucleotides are TGTGCCAGCAGCTTAACCCAGGCTGGTGGCTACACCTTC.

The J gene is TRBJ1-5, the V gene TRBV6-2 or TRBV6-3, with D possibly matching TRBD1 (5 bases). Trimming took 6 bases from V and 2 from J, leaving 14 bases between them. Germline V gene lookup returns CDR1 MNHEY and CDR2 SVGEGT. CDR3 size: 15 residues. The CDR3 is CASSPGTGGNQPQHF. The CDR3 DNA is TGTGCCAGCAGCCCCGGTACGGGGGGCAATCAGCCCCAGCATTTT.

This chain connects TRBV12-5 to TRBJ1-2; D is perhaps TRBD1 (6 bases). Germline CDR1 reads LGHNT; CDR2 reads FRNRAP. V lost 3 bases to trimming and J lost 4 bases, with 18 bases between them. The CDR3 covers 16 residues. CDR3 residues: CASGLSGPQGSYGYTF. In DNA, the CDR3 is TGTGCTAGTGGTTTATCCGGGCCGCAGGGGAGCTATGGCTACACCTTC.

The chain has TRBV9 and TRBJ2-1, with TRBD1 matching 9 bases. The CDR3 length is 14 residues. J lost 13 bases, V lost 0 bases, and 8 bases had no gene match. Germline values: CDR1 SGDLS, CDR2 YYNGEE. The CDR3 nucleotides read TGTGCCAGCAGCGTAGGGAATCTGGGACAGGGTCAGTTCTTC. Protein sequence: CASSVGNLGQGQFF.

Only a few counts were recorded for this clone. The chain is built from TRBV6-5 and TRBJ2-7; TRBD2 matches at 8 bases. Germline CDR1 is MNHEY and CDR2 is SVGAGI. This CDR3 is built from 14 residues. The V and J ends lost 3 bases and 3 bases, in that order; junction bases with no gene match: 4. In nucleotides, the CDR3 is TGTGCCAGCAGTTATTTAGCGGGGAACTACGAGCAGTACTTC. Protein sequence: CASSYLAGNYEQYF.

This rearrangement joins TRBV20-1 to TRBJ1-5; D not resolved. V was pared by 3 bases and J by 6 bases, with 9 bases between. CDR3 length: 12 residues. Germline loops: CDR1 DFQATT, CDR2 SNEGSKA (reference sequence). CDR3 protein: CSASLSSQPQHF. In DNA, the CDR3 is TGCAGTGCTAGTCTCTCCAGTCAGCCCCAGCATTTT.

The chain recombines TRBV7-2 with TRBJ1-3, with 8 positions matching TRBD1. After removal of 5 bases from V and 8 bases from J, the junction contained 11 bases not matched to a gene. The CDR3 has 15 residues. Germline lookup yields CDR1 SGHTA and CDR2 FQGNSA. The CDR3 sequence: CASSPFRQGAYTIYF. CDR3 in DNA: TGTGCCAGCAGCCCCTTTCGGCAGGGGGCATACACCATATATTTT.

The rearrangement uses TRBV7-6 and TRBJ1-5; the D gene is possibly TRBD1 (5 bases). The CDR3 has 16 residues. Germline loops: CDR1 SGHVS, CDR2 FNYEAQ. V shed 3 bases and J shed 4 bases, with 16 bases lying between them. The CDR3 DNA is TGTGCCAGCAGCTTCGGTATTAAAGGGGCAAATCAGCCCCAGCATTTT. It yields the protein CASSFGIKGANQPQHF. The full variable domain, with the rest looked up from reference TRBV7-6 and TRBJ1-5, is GAGVSQSPRYKVTKRGQDVALRCDPISGHVSLYWYRQALGQGPEFLTYFNYEAQQDKSGLPNDRFSAERPEGSISTLTIQRTEQRDSAMYRCASSFGIKGANQPQHFGDGTRLSIL.

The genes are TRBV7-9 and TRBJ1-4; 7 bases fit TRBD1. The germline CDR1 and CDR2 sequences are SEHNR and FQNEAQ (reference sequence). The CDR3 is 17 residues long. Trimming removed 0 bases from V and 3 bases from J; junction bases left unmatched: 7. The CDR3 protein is CASSLANRGYANEKLFF. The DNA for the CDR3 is TGTGCCAGCAGCTTAGCAAACAGGGGATACGCTAATGAAAAACTGTTTTTT.

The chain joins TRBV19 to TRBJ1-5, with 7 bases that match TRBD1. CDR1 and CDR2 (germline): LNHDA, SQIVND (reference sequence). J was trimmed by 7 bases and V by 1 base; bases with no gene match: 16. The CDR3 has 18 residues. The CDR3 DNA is TGTGCCAGTAGTATAGCGAGGATGGGACAGTGGGGGAAGCAGCCCCAGCATTTT. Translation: CASSIARMGQWGKQPQHF.

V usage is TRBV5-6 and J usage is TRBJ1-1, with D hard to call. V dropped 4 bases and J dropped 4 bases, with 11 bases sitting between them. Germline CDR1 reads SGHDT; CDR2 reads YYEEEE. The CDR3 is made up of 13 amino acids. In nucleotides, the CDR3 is TGTGCCAGCAGCCCAAACCCGGGCACTGAAGCTTTCTTT. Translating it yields CASSPNPGTEAFF.

The CDR3 protein is CASSLVDSVSGNTIYF. CDR3 bases: TGTGCCAGCAGCTTAGTAGACAGCGTCTCTGGAAACACCATATATTTT. V gene TRBV7-9 combines with J gene TRBJ1-3, with D possibly TRBD1 on 5 matching bases. The CDR3 loop spans 16 amino acids. V lost 1 base, J lost 0 bases, and 10 bases lay in between. The germline CDR1 and CDR2 sequences are SEHNR and FQNEAQ (reference sequence). The entire variable domain, with the rest obtained from reference TRBV7-9 and TRBJ1-3, is as follows: DTGVSQNPRHKITKRGQNVTFRCDPISEHNRLYWYRQTLGQGPEFLTYFQNEAQLEKSRLLSDRFSAERPKGSFSTLEIQRTEQGDSAMYLCASSLVDSVSGNTIYFGEGSWLTVV.

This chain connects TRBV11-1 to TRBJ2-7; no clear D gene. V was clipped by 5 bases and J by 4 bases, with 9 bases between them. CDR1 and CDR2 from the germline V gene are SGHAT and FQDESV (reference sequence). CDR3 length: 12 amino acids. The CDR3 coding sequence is TGTGCCAGCAGCCTTGTAAATTACGAGCAGTACTTC. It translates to CASSLVNYEQYF.

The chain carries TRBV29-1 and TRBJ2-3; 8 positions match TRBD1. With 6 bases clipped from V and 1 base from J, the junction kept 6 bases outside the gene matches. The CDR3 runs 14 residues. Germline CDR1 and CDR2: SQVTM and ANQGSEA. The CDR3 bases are TGCAGCGTCCAAACGGGACAGGGCACAGATACGCAGTATTTT. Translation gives CSVQTGQGTDTQYF.

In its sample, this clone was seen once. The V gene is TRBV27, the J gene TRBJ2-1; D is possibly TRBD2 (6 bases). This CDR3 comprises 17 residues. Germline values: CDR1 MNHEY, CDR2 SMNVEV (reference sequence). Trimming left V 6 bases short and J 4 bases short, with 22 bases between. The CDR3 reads CASRDVTGLARYNEQFF. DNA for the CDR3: TGTGCCAGCAGGGACGTAACGGGGCTAGCGCGTTACAATGAGCAGTTCTTC.

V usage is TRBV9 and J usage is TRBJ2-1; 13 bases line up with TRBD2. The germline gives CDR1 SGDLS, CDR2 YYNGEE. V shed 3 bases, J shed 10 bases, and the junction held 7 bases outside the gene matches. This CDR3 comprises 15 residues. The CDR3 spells CASSDGLAGALEQFF. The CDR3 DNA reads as TGTGCCAGCAGCGACGGACTAGCGGGAGCACTAGAGCAGTTCTTC.

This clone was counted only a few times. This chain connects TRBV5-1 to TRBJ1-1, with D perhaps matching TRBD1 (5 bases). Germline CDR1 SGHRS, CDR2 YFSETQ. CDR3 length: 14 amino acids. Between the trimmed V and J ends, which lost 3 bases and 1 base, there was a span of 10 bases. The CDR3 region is CASSSRDSNTEAFF. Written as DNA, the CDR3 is TGCGCCAGCAGCTCCAGGGACTCGAACACTGAAGCTTTCTTT. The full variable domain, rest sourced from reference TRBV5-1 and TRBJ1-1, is KAGVTQTPRYLIKTRGQQVTLSCSPISGHRSVSWYQQTPGQGLQFLFEYFSETQRNKGNFPGRFSGRQFSNSRSEMNVSTLELGDSALYLCASSSRDSNTEAFFGQGTRLTVV.

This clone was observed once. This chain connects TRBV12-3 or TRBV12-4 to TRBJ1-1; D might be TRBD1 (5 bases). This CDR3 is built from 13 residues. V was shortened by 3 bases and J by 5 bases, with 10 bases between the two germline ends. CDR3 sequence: CASSFGARTEAFF. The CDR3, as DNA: TGTGCCAGCAGTTTTGGGGCTCGGACTGAAGCTTTCTTT.

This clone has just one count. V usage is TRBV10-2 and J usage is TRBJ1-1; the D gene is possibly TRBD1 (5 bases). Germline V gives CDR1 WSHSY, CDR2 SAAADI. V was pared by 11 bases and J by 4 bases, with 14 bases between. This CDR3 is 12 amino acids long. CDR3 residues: CAGGRRATEAFF. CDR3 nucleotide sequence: TGCGCCGGGGGGAGGCGGGCCACTGAAGCTTTCTTT.

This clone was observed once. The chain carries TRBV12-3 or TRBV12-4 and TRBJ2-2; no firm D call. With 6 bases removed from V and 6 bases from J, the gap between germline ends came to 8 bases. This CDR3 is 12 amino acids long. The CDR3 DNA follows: TGTGCCAGCAGCAGGTACCCCGGGGAGCTGTTTTTT. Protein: CASSRYPGELFF.

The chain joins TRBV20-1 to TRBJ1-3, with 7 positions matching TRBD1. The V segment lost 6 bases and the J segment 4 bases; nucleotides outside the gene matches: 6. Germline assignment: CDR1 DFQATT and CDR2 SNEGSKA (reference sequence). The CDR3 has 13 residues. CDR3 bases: TGCAGTGCAAGTAGGGGGCCAGGAAACACCATATATTTT. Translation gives CSASRGPGNTIYF.

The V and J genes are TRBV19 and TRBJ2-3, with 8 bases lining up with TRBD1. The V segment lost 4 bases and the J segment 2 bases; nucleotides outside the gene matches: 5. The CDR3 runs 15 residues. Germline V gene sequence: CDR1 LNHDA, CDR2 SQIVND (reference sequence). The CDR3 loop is CASSTTGGYTDTQYF. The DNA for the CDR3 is TGTGCCAGTAGTACAACAGGGGGTTACACAGATACGCAGTATTTT.

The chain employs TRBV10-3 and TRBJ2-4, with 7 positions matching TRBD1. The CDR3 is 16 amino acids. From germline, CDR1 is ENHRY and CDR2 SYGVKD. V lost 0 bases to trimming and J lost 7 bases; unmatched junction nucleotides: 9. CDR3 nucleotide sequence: TGTGCCATCAGTGAGTCTCTTTGGCAGGGGGAGAACATTCAGTACTTC. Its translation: CAISESLWQGENIQYF.

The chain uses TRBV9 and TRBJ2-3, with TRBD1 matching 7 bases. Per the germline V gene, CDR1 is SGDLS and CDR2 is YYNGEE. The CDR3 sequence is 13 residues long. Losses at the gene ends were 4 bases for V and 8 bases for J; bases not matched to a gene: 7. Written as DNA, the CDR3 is TGTGCCAGCAGCAGGGACAGTACGGGTACGCAGTATTTT. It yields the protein CASSRDSTGTQYF.

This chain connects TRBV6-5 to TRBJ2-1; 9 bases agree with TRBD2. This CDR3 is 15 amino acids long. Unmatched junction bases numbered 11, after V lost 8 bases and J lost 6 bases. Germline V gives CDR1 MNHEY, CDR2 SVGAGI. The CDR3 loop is CASSAPAGGFNEQFF. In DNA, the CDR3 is TGTGCCAGCTCAGCGCCCGCGGGAGGGTTCAATGAGCAGTTCTTC.

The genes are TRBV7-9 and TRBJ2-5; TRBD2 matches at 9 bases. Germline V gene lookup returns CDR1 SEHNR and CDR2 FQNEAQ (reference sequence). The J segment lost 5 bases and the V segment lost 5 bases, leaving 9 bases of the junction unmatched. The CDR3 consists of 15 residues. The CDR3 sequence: CASSQLAGEAETQYF. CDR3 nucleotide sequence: TGTGCCAGCAGCCAATTAGCGGGAGAGGCGGAGACCCAGTACTTC.

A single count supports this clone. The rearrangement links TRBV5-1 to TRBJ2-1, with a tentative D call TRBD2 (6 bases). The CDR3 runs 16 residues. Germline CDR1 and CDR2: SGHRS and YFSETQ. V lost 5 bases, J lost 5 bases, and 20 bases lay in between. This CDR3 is CASRYSSAGTDNEQFF. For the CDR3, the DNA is TGCGCCAGCAGATATAGCTCTGCGGGGACTGACAATGAGCAGTTCTTC.